One and the same sample provided the 25 T cell receptor beta chains below, sequenced in a study of post-analysis software for immune sequencing data. Unique molecular identifiers were present in the TCR beta cDNA libraries. TCRdb re-called the PCR reads with MiXCR, one entry per CDR3 protein. The repertoire consists of 750,000 to 950,000 distinct CDR3 sequences, with about 57% occurring once and the leading ten covering about 4.8%. General study results and limits: Four or five TRBV segments were more frequent in patients than controls; TRBV5-6, TRBV5-1 and TRBV20-1 belonged to this group.

For these receptors, no antigen is known. Material: blood. Source of these receptors: a girl aged 5-17 years with multiple sclerosis.

This sequence joins TRBV16 and TRBJ2-1; D gene unclear. The CDR3 totals 13 residues. V shed 0 bases and J shed 7 bases, with 7 bases lying between them. The germline gives CDR1 KGHSY, CDR2 FQNENV. CDR3 protein: CASSQSPRNEQFF. The CDR3, as DNA: TGTGCCAGCAGCCAATCCCCGCGGAATGAGCAGTTCTTC.

The chain couples TRBV13 to TRBJ1-2; no clear D gene. The CDR3 spans 13 residues. Trimming shortened V by 0 bases and J by 8 bases, and 10 bases separated the two germline ends. Germline V lookup: CDR1 PRHDT, CDR2 FYEKMQ (reference sequence). CDR3 coding DNA: TGTGCCAGCAGCTTAGGGACGGGGAGAGGCTACACCTTC. Its translation: CASSLGTGRGYTF. Complete variable domain (other parts from reference TRBV13 and TRBJ1-2): AAGVIQSPRHLIKEKRETATLKCYPIPRHDTVYWYQQGPGQDPQFLISFYEKMQSDKGSIPDRFSAQQFSDYHSELNMSSLELGDSALYFCASSLGTGRGYTFGSGTRLTVV.

This clonotype was counted many times. The chain employs TRBV10-2 and TRBJ2-3; 10 positions match TRBD1. J lost 3 bases, V lost 8 bases, and 2 bases had no gene match. Germline V CDR1 and CDR2: WSHSY, SAAADI. The CDR3 has 13 amino acids. This CDR3 is CASGQGETDTQYF. The CDR3 nucleotides are TGCGCCAGCGGACAGGGGGAGACAGATACGCAGTATTTT.

This chain uses TRBV4-1 with TRBJ1-1; D ambiguous. Germline CDR1 and CDR2: MGHRA and YSYEKL. Trimming took off 8 bases at V and 3 bases at J, with 13 bases between the two ends. CDR3 length: 13 residues. The CDR3 DNA reads as TGCGCCAGCCCCGAGGTGGGGTACACTGAAGCTTTCTTT. This encodes CASPEVGYTEAFF.

The rearrangement uses TRBV7-3 and TRBJ2-1, with D uncertain. The CDR3 runs 12 residues. Per germline, CDR1 SGHTA and CDR2 FQGTGA. Trimming left V 4 bases short and J 8 bases short, with 9 bases between. For the CDR3, the DNA is TGTGCCAGCAGCTCAGGCAGGCATGAGCAGTTCTTC. It is translated as CASSSGRHEQFF.

This clonotype was detected a few times. In DNA, the CDR3 is TGCGCCAGCAGCCCCAGACAGGCAAGGGGAGGCTACACCTTC. This translates into CASSPRQARGGYTF. The V gene is TRBV5-1, the J gene TRBJ1-2, with D tentatively TRBD1 (6 bases). Germline V lookup: CDR1 SGHRS, CDR2 YFSETQ. V shed 4 bases and J shed 8 bases, with 18 bases lying between them. The CDR3 loop spans 14 amino acids.

The rearrangement uses TRBV28 and TRBJ2-3; perhaps TRBD1 as D (6 bases). Germline lookup yields CDR1 MDHEN and CDR2 SYDVKM. This CDR3 contains 14 residues. V lost 5 bases and J 3 bases, leaving 12 bases between the germline ends. The CDR3 sequence: CASSDRLTTDTQYF. The CDR3 nucleotides read TGTGCCAGCAGTGACAGGCTCACAACAGATACGCAGTATTTT.

The CDR3 DNA sequence: TGTGCCAGCAGTTTACTAGCGGGAGGGCCTAACGAGCAGTACTTC. Its protein product is CASSLLAGGPNEQYF. This chain joins TRBV28 and TRBJ2-5; 12 bases fit TRBD2. Near its end, the DNA agrees better with TRBJ2-7, so the J call may be wrong. Looked up from germline, CDR1 is MDHEN and CDR2 is SYDVKM. The CDR3 spans 15 residues.

The genes are TRBV29-1 and TRBJ2-3; D gene unclear. With 5 bases removed from V and 0 bases from J, the gap between germline ends came to 0 bases. CDR1 is SQVTM, CDR2 ANQGSEA, per germline. The CDR3 totals 10 residues. This CDR3 is CSVSTDTQYF. The CDR3 DNA sequence: TGCAGCGTTAGCACAGATACGCAGTATTTT.

The chain is built from TRBV11-2 and TRBJ2-1; 11 bases map to TRBD2. This CDR3 is 18 amino acids long. Germline values: CDR1 SGHAT, CDR2 FQNNGV. Unmatched junction bases numbered 14, after V lost 1 base and J lost 9 bases. The CDR3, as DNA: TGTGCCAGCAGCTTAGTCGCGCTAGCGGGAGGATTCTGGGGTGAGCAGTTCTTC. Protein product: CASSLVALAGGFWGEQFF.

This clonotype was detected only a few times. This chain links TRBV29-1 with TRBJ2-3; TRBD2 matches 7 bases. The CDR3 is 14 amino acids. Germline V gene lookup returns CDR1 SQVTM and CDR2 ANQGSEA. J gave up 6 bases and V 3 bases, and 9 bases lay outside the gene matches. The CDR3: CSVEGEGKRDTQYF. As DNA, the CDR3 is TGCAGCGTTGAGGGGGAGGGGAAGCGGGATACGCAGTATTTT.

Concerning this clonotype: This may be a read error: a much more frequent sequence differs by one nucleotide. The chain links TRBV6-5 to TRBJ2-4; no clear D. The tail of the sequence fits TRBJ2-5 better, so the J call may be wrong. The CDR3 runs to 13 residues. Germline-derived CDR1 and CDR2 are MNHEY and SVGAGI. The CDR3 DNA sequence: TGTACCAGCAGTTATTACGGCTTGGAGACCCAGTACTTC. Amino acid sequence: CTSSYYGLETQYF.

J is TRBJ2-5 and V is TRBV11-2; 13 nucleotides align to TRBD2. The CDR3 length is 16 residues. Germline V gene data show CDR1 as SGHAT and CDR2 as FQNNGV. The junction had 6 bases not matched to a gene; V was cut back by 5 bases and J by 3 bases. The CDR3: CASSARTSGGEETQYF. The CDR3 region has the DNA TGTGCCAGCAGCGCCCGGACTAGCGGGGGAGAAGAGACCCAGTACTTC.

This clonotype was seen a few times. This rearrangement joins TRBV29-1 to TRBJ1-1; D is ambiguous. Germline lookup yields CDR1 SQVTM and CDR2 ANQGSEA. The CDR3 is made up of 12 amino acids. V gave up 5 bases and J gave up 2 bases, with 9 bases separating them. CDR3: CSVIVPNTEAFF. Here the CDR3 DNA reads TGCAGCGTTATCGTACCTAACACTGAAGCTTTCTTT.

This clonotype was seen a handful of times. The chain links TRBV7-9 to TRBJ1-6, with D unresolved. CDR1 and CDR2 from the germline V gene are SEHNR and FQNEAQ (reference sequence). Trimming stripped 4 bases from V and 0 bases from J, with 10 bases between. This CDR3 is 16 amino acids long. CDR3: CASSWVVSSYNSPLHF. The CDR3 DNA is TGTGCCAGCAGCTGGGTCGTGAGCTCCTATAATTCACCCCTCCACTTT.

CDR3 in amino acids: CASGIIGASYEQYF. As DNA, the CDR3 is TGTGCCAGCGGGATTATTGGCGCGAGCTACGAGCAGTACTTC. The chain carries TRBV27 and TRBJ2-7; D uncertain. Deletions cut 8 bases from V and 3 bases from J, with 17 bases between. The CDR3 consists of 14 residues. Germline-derived CDR1 and CDR2 are MNHEY and SMNVEV (reference sequence).

The chain combines TRBV10-3 with TRBJ1-2; perhaps TRBD1 as D (6 bases). The CDR3 runs 13 residues. Germline V lookup: CDR1 ENHRY, CDR2 SYGVKD. Trimming took off 8 bases at V and 6 bases at J, with 16 bases between the two ends. The chain's CDR3 is CAIQDSSADGYTF. The CDR3 DNA reads TGTGCCATCCAGGACAGCTCGGCGGATGGCTACACCTTC.

The chain has TRBV20-1 and TRBJ2-7; D possibly uses TRBD1 or TRBD2 (6 bases each). Trimming shortened V by 0 bases and J by 2 bases, and 14 bases separated the two germline ends. Germline V gene sequence: CDR1 DFQATT, CDR2 SNEGSKA (reference sequence). The CDR3 has 15 residues. This chain's CDR3 is CSARDLGGHAYEQYF. CDR3 coding DNA: TGCAGTGCTAGAGATCTCGGGGGACATGCCTACGAGCAGTACTTC.

The chain employs TRBV12-3 or TRBV12-4 and TRBJ2-7; perhaps D is TRBD1 or TRBD2 (7 bases each). The CDR3 is 14 amino acids. Trimming removed 2 bases at V and 3 bases at J, with 11 bases between. The CDR3 coding sequence is TGTGCCAGCAGTTTAAGCGGGACAGACTACGAGCAGTACTTC. Translating gives CASSLSGTDYEQYF.

The chain uses TRBV29-1 and TRBJ2-1, with 7 bases matching TRBD1. The J call could be wrong; TRBJ2-7 is a better fit for the DNA end. The CDR3 spans 14 residues. CDR1 and CDR2 (germline): SQVTM, ANQGSEA. The CDR3 here is CSVKGGGSYNEQYF. In DNA form, the CDR3 reads TGCAGCGTTAAAGGGGGCGGCTCCTACAATGAGCAGTACTTC.

This clonotype was picked up many times. This chain links TRBV25-1 with TRBJ2-1, with D hard to call. The V gene's germline CDR1 is MGHDK and CDR2 SYGVNS. With 6 bases removed from V and 1 base from J, the gap between germline ends came to 4 bases. This CDR3 comprises 12 residues. CDR3 DNA sequence: TGTGCCAGCAGGGGGTCCTACAATGAGCAGTTCTTC. Its translation is CASRGSYNEQFF.

This clonotype was seen a few times. The gene calls are TRBV7-2 and TRBJ2-7, with a weak D call TRBD1 (6 bases). The V gene lost 1 base and the J gene lost 6 bases, with 19 bases spanning the gap. This CDR3 is 16 amino acids long. Germline-derived CDR1 and CDR2 are SGHTA and FQGNSA. The CDR3 DNA is TGTGCCAGCAGCTTAGTTTTTCAGGGGTCCTCTGGCGAGCAGTACTTC. Residues: CASSLVFQGSSGEQYF.

The chain employs TRBV7-2 and TRBJ2-1; 8 bases align to TRBD2. The junction had 11 bases not matched to a gene; V was cut back by 1 base and J by 15 bases. CDR1 SGHTA and CDR2 FQGNSA come from the germline V gene. The CDR3 runs 14 residues. The CDR3 DNA reads TGTGCCAGCAGCTTAGGGCGGGAGGCGGGTACGGGGTTCTTC. It encodes CASSLGREAGTGFF.

This clonotype was found a few times. The chain couples TRBV20-1 to TRBJ2-1; weak D call: TRBD2 (6 bases). Trimming shortened V by 6 bases and J by 0 bases, and 12 bases separated the two germline ends. CDR1 and CDR2 (germline): DFQATT, SNEGSKA (reference sequence). This CDR3 is 14 amino acids long. The CDR3 sequence is CSATLASSYNEQFF. The CDR3 DNA sequence: TGCAGTGCCACCCTAGCGTCCTCCTACAATGAGCAGTTCTTC.

The V and J genes are TRBV7-9 and TRBJ2-5, with 8 positions matching TRBD2. TRBJ2-7 explains the end of the DNA better; the J call may be wrong. Germline V gene lookup returns CDR1 SEHNR and CDR2 FQNEAQ (reference sequence). The CDR3 loop spans 14 amino acids. The CDR3 bases are TGTGCCAGCAGCTTCGGGAGGGCCGTCGACGAGCAGTACTTC. Its protein is CASSFGRAVDEQYF.